The subject of this entry is one TCR beta chain. Its antigen is still unknown. No much larger clonotype is one base removed from it; base qualities were not supplied. Libraries came from the immunoSEQ multiplex PCR assay. The multiplex PCR relied on a mix of 60 forward primers for TCR Vbeta segments and 13 reverse primers for TCR Jbeta segments. A multiplex PCR assay on genomic DNA amplified the CDR3 region of rearranged TCR beta genes. The amplified TCR beta libraries were sequenced on the Illumina HiSeq System as 87-base-pair reads. The paper's processing steps were these. A later analysis tallied 80 million to 95 million unique TCR beta chains across the 610 or so repertoires, and some 10 million of those chains were shared by two or more donors. Raw reads were error-corrected and collapsed into unique sequences by a nearest-neighbor algorithm in which closely related sequences were merged to remove PCR and sequencing errors. V, D and J gene segments were assigned by aligning CDR3 sequences to IMGT reference sequences. For a sequence to be retained, a match of at least six nucleotides was required to both a V gene segment and a J gene segment. A rearrangement was called productive if the CDR3 had no stop codons and remained in frame with V and J, and every other rearrangement was called non-productive. CDR3 was defined by IMGT convention, running from the second conserved V-encoded cysteine to the conserved J-encoded phenylalanine. The earlier analysis of about 620 of the donors excluded sequences that lacked an unambiguous match to a single V gene segment. An earlier analysis of 550 to 650 of the donors classified V segments as functional when productive rearrangements were above 56.7% and as segregating when the standard deviation between donors was above 5%. A statistical classification framework was built for diagnosing cytomegalovirus status from the catalog of TCR beta chain sequences. V and J gene assignment, in a later analysis, came from comparing TCR nucleotide sequences with IMGT/GENE-DB human TR gene sequences. Using the TCRdist pipeline, a later analysis assigned CDR3 sequences along with most-parsimonious VDJ recombination scenarios. In a later analysis, each TCR beta chain was defined by its CDR3 amino acid sequence together with its V-gene family, and reads lacking a unique V-gene family were excluded. In a later analysis, nearly 600 highly shared, low-generation-probability nucleotide sequences were removed to address suspected cross-contamination and a sequencing artifact. In a later analysis, a clonal expansion index was calculated for each public chain from normalized within-repertoire ranks of inferred template counts. A later analysis computed generation probabilities with a VDJ recombination model fitted to out-of-frame rearrangements, and checked the results against IGoR. A later analysis scored TCR-TCR, TCR-HLA and TCR-CMV co-occurrence with hypergeometric tests, applying a repertoire-size bias correction to TCR pairs. In a later analysis, false discovery rates were estimated by permuting HLA or CMV assignments 20 times. In a later analysis, co-occurring TCRs were grouped using DBSCAN, with TCRdist sequence similarity added in when clustering inside HLA-allele-positive subsets. For co-occurrence clustering, repertoires with fewer than 30,000 or more than 120,000 public chains were excluded, along with 4 to 6 repertoires with anomalous nucleotide sharing. TCRdb carries this immuneACCESS record with in-frame sequences only. Its versions omit some clonotypes, under half of them owing to an unresolved V gene in the studies checked, with the rest unexplained. V and J calls plus clone size are reproduced from that table; the DNA served to infer D and trimming. This sample is represented by 200,000 to 250,000 clones; around 73% of them were singletons. The top ten hold less than 4.5% of the sample.

These data belong to a study of cytomegalovirus exposure and HLA in healthy donors (dated 2017 in TCRdb). In the study overall: According to an earlier analysis of 587 of the donors, some 170 million T cells yielded over 100 million unique TCR beta sequences and approximately 280 Gb of sequence data. Along with the 666-subject first cohort, a separate validation cohort of about 110 different subjects was used. A later genetic analysis used genome-wide SNP genotypes for about 60% of the roughly 700 donors, treating that subset as a discovery cohort. To predict cytomegalovirus infection status, the study combined high-throughput TCR immunosequencing, statistical association of individual TCRs with disease status, and machine learning. In a later analysis, previously published TCR beta repertoires from 600 to 850 donors were re-analyzed and high-resolution HLA genotyping was added so that TCR occurrence patterns could be studied. An earlier analysis of around 540 of the donors applied high-throughput TCR beta sequencing to assess whether each TCR beta V gene segment acted as functional or pseudogenic. Typing coverage varied by locus: 629-630 donors for A, B, C, DRB1 and DQB1; 522 for DQA1; more than 600 for DPA1; under 490 for DPB1. Every repertoire in the discovery cohort had been generated on one and the same sequencing platform. Among about 400 genotyped donors of the cohort, an average of about 220,000 unique TCR beta nucleotide sequences was sequenced per donor, of which about 18% were non-productive. Donor age, sex, ethnicity and CMV serostatus were compiled alongside the repertoire data. The study aimed to test whether signatures of past pathogen exposure could be identified by cataloging public T cell receptors. About five DR-DQ haplotypes were treated as single units for association and clustering because of strong linkage in the cohort. HLA typing covered class I and class II loci at four-digit resolution. In the later analysis, no new phenotypic data were used to find candidate immune exposures; instead, reliance was placed on TCR beta sequences and their occurrence across donors. About 320 gigabases of sequencing data and 80 million or so unique TCR sequences were included in an early release covering over 600 HLA-typed donors. The study used immunosequencing to profile the T cell repertoires of approximately 690 subjects and linked those repertoires to cytomegalovirus serostatus. The genetic ancestry cluster associated with self-reported Caucasian donors included over 80% of the roughly 400 genotyped donors.

The cohort consisted of more than 650 healthy bone marrow donors. At the time of sampling, all cohort members were nominally healthy, though unrecorded immune exposures were likely present. The donor tested CMV seronegative, placing the donor among the 350 to 400 seronegative members of the cohort. Each donor provided a peripheral blood sample, and peripheral blood mononuclear cells were used for TCR beta sequencing. Genomic DNA was extracted from the blood cell samples with the Qiagen DNeasy Blood Extraction Kit. What the study reported, not specific to this receptor: Roughly uniform sequencing depth across donors was assumed in presence/absence analyses, although this assumption may not hold. According to a later analysis, most CMV-associated TCR beta chains appeared to be HLA-restricted, and the HLA associations seemed to be driven largely by CMV exposure. For the cohort, immune exposure information was limited to CMV serostatus. Several of the top co-occurrence clusters appeared to be linked to parvovirus B19, influenza, CMV and Epstein-Barr virus, according to a later analysis. In vitro tests confirmed that a few of the cytomegalovirus-associated TCR beta chains recognize cytomegalovirus antigens. Because HLA typing was missing for some donors at each locus, association tests included only the typed subset. A later analysis found that TCR association rates varied across HLA loci, with DRB1 alleles showing the most associated TCRs and HLA-C alleles the fewest. It was suggested by the authors that the approach could potentially be generalized to other disease states and immunological phenotypes. Some IMGT-functional V segments, including TRBV6-2 and TRBV6-3, could not be told apart with the 87-base-pair reads, so those segments were excluded. In a later genetic analysis, fewer N-insertions in productive TCRs were reported among donors in an Asian-associated ancestry cluster than the roughly 640-donor mean. A further reported finding was that TCR beta sequences accurately predicted the HLA-A and HLA-B alleles for most subjects in the first cohort. In this cohort, only TCR beta chains were sequenced, and detectable features were limited by the absence of alpha or paired-chain data. Cytomegalovirus status was reported to be diagnosed by the classifier with high specificity and sensitivity in both the original and validation cohorts. In a later analysis, 15,000 to 20,000 TCR beta sequences were associated with specific HLA alleles at a false discovery rate of 0.05. The sequencing pipeline was judged likely to have produced a cluster of highly shared sequence variants as a technical artifact. The study listed 150 to 200 TCR beta chains as associated with cytomegalovirus. Compared with equally common non-associated chains, HLA-associated TCR beta chains in a later analysis were more clonally expanded and had lower generation probabilities. Because counts were too low, under 20 rarely observed V segments, including chromosome 9 orphons, were left out of the earlier analysis of 500 to 750 of the donors. Strong co-occurrence of HLA alleles, especially DR and DQ, made assigning TCR associations to individual alleles difficult. V-gene and J-gene trimming of TCR beta chains was associated with a missense DCLRE1C variant in a later genetic analysis, and the association was replicated in an independent cohort. While some public TCRs were present in many individuals, most TCR sequences turned up only very rarely across donors. Linkage disequilibrium might explain the correlated functional status among segregating V segments, but an unknown experimental factor could not be excluded. Broadly in line with IMGT annotations, most TCR beta V segments showed up in productive rearrangements about 87% or about 30% of the time in an earlier analysis of some 590 of the donors.

The CDR3 measures 12 amino acids from cysteine to phenylalanine. Just the 36-base CDR3 DNA is kept, in frame starting at base 1. From a lookup of the germline V gene, CDR1 and CDR2 are MGHRA and YSYEKL. Trimming at the junction amounts to 8 bases on V and 6 bases on J, and the germline ends lie 14 bases apart. This receptor was identified in a male donor in good health and CMV-seronegative. Input material: PBMCs. This sequence uses TRBV4-1 and TRBJ2-7; D gene: possibly TRBD2, on 5 matching bases. The CDR3 has the sequence CASSLAGGEQYF. In nucleotides, the sequence is TGCGCCAGCTCCCTAGCAGGTGGCGAGCAGTACTTC.